The 4 T cell receptor beta chains in this list originate from one sample, sequenced in a study of shared clonotypes between healthy human individuals. CD45RO-negative cells were positively selected for CCR7, leaving out terminally differentiated effector memory CD45RA+ cells. Some clones are missing from TCRdb's copy, which holds only in-frame ones; the method was immunoSEQ multiplex PCR. The sample has about 590,000 clones, roughly 95% seen once. Sequencing input: naive CD8+ T cells sorted from blood. The receptors were gathered from a woman in her 30s in good health.

The J gene is TRBJ2-7, the V gene TRBV5-6; 9 bases agree with TRBD1. The ends lost 4 bases at V and 1 base at J; junction bases unmatched: 9. The germline CDR1 and CDR2 sequences are SGHDT and YYEEEE. There are 16 residues in the CDR3. The CDR3 here is CASSPSQGAPSYEQYF. The CDR3 bases are TGTGCCAGCAGCCCCTCACAGGGGGCACCTTCCTACGAGCAGTACTTC.

CDR3 sequence reads: CASSVAAGDPREWNGYTF. The CDR3 DNA reads TGTGCCAGCAGCGTAGCTGCGGGGGACCCAAGGGAATGGAATGGCTACACCTTC. The chain uses TRBV9 and TRBJ1-2, with D perhaps matching TRBD1 (5 bases). This CDR3 spans 18 amino acids. The germline CDR1 and CDR2 sequences are SGDLS and YYNGEE. Trimming left V 0 bases short and J 6 bases short, with 24 bases between.

The chain uses TRBV29-1 and TRBJ2-1; possibly TRBD2 for D (5 bases). The germline gives CDR1 SQVTM, CDR2 ANQGSEA. There are 16 residues in the CDR3. With 1 base removed from V and 4 bases from J, the gap between germline ends came to 17 bases. The CDR3: CSVEGQWRQRYNEQFF. CDR3 in DNA: TGCAGCGTTGAAGGCCAATGGCGGCAGCGGTACAATGAGCAGTTCTTC.

V and J are TRBV9 and TRBJ2-1, with D hard to call. V lost 3 bases to trimming and J lost 2 bases, with 12 bases between them. The CDR3 is 15 residues long. Germline-derived CDR1 and CDR2 are SGDLS and YYNGEE. CDR3 DNA sequence: TGTGCCAGCAGCGCCCGAGGAGTAACCTACAATGAGCAGTTCTTC. The encoded protein is CASSARGVTYNEQFF.